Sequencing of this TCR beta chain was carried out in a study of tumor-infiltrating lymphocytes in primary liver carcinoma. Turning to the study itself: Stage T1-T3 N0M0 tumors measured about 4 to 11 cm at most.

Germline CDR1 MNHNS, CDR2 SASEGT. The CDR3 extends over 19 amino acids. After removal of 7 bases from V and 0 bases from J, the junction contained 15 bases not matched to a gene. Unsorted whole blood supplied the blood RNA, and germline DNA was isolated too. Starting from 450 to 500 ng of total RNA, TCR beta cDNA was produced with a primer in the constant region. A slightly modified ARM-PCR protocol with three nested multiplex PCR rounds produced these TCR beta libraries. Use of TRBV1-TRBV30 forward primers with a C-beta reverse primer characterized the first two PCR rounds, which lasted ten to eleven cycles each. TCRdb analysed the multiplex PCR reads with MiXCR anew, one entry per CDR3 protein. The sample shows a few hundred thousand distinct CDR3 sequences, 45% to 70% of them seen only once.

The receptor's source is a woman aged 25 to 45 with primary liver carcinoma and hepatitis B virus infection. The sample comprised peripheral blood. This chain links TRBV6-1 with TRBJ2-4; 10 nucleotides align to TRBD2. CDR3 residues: CASTRAGGPFGLAKNIQYF. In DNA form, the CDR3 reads TGTGCCAGCACCCGAGCGGGAGGGCCTTTCGGGCTAGCCAAAAACATTCAGTACTTC.